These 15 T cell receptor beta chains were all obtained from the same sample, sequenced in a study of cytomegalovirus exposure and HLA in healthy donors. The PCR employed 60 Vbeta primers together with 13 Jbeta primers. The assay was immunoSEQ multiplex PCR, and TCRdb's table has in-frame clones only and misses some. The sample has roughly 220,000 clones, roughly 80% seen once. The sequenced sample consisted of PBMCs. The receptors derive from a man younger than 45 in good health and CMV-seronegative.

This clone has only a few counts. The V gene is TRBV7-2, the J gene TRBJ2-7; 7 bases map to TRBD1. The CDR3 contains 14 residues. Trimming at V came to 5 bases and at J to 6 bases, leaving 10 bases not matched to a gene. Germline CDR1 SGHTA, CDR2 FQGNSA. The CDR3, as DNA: TGTGCCAGCAGCAAGCGCGAGGGGGCGCGCGAGCAGTACTTC. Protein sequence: CASSKREGAREQYF.

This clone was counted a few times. Here the CDR3 reads CASRSAGTGSYEQYF. CDR3 nucleotide sequence: TGTGCCAGCAGGAGCGCCGGGACAGGGTCCTACGAGCAGTACTTC. V and J are TRBV28 and TRBJ2-7, with TRBD1 matching 9 bases. This CDR3 region has 15 residues. V lost 6 bases, J lost 1 base, and 7 bases stayed unmatched. CDR1 and CDR2 from the germline V gene are MDHEN and SYDVKM.

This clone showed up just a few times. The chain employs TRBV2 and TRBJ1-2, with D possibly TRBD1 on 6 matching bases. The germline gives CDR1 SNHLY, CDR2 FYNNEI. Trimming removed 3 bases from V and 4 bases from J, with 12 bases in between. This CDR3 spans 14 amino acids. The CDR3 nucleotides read TGTGCCAGCAGTGAGGACAGTTCCGTCTATGGCTACACCTTC. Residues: CASSEDSSVYGYTF.

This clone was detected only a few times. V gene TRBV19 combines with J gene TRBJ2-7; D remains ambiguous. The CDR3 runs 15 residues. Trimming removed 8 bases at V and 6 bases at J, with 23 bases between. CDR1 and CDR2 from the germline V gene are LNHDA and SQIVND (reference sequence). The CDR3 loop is CASCSTSLKDCEQYF. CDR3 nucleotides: TGTGCCAGTTGCTCTACTTCTCTTAAAGACTGCGAGCAGTACTTC.

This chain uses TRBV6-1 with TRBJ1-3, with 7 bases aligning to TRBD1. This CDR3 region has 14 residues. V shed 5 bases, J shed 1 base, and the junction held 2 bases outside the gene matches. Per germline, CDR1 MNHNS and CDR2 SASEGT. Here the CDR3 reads CASSPGGSGNTIYF. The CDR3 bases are TGTGCCAGCAGTCCAGGGGGGTCTGGAAACACCATATATTTT.

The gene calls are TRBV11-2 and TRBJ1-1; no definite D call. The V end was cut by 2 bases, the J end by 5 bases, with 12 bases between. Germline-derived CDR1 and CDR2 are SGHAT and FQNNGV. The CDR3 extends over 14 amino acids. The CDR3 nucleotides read TGTGCCAGCAGCTTATTCCGGGGAGGGACTGAAGCTTTCTTT. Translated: CASSLFRGGTEAFF.

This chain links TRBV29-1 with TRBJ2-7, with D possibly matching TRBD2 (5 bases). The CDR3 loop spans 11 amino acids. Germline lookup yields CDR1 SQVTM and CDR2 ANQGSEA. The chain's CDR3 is CSVSGFHEQYF. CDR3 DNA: TGCAGTGTTTCGGGGTTCCACGAGCAGTACTTC.

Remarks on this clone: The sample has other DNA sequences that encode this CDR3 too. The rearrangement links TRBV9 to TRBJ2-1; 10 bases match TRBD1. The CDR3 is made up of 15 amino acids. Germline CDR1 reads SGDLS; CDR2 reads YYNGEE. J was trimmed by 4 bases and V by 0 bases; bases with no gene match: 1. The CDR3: CASSVGQGAYNEQFF. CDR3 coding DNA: TGTGCCAGCAGCGTAGGACAGGGGGCGTACAATGAGCAGTTCTTC.

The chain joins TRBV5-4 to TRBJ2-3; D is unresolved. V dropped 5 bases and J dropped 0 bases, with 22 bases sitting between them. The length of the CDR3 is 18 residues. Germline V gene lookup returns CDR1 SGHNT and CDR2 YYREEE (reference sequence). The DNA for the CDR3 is TGTGCCAGCAGATCGCGGTCCTTCGGCGAAACTAGCACAGATACGCAGTATTTT. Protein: CASRSRSFGETSTDTQYF.

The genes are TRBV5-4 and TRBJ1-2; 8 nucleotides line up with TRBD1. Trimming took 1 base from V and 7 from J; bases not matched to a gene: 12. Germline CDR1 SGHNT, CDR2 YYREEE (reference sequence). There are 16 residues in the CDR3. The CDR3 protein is CASSLFRTGRTGGYTF. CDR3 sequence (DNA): TGTGCCAGCAGCTTGTTCCGGACAGGGAGGACGGGTGGCTACACCTTC.

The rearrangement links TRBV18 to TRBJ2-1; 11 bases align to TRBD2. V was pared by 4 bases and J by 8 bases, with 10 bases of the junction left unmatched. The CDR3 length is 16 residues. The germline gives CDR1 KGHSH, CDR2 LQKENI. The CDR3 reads CASSLIAGGPGDEQFF. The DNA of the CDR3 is TGTGCCAGCTCACTGATAGCGGGGGGGCCTGGTGATGAGCAGTTCTTC.

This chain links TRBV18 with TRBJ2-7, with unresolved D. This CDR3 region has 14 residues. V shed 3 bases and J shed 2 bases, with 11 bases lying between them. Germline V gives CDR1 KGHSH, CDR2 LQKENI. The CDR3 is CASSPNLAAYEQYF. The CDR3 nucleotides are TGTGCCAGCTCACCGAATCTTGCGGCCTACGAGCAGTACTTC.

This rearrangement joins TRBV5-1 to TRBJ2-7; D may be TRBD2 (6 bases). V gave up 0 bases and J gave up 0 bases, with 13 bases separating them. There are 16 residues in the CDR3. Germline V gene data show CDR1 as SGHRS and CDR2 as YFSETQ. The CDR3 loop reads CASSLGPPGLSYEQYF. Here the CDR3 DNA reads TGCGCCAGCAGCTTGGGCCCTCCGGGACTCTCCTACGAGCAGTACTTC. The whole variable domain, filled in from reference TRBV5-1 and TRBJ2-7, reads KAGVTQTPRYLIKTRGQQVTLSCSPISGHRSVSWYQQTPGQGLQFLFEYFSETQRNKGNFPGRFSGRQFSNSRSEMNVSTLELGDSALYLCASSLGPPGLSYEQYFGPGTRLTVT.

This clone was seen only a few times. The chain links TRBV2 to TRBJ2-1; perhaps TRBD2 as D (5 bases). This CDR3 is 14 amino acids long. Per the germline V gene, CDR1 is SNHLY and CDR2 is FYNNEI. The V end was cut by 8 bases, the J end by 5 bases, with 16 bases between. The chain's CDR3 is CASLDSWANNEQFF. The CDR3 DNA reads TGTGCCAGCTTGGACTCTTGGGCCAACAATGAGCAGTTCTTC.

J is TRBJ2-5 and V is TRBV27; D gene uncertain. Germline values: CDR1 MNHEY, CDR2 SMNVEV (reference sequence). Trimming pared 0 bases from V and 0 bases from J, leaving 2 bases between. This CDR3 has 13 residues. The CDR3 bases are TGTGCCAGCAGTTTATCCAACCAAGAGACCCAGTACTTC. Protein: CASSLSNQETQYF.